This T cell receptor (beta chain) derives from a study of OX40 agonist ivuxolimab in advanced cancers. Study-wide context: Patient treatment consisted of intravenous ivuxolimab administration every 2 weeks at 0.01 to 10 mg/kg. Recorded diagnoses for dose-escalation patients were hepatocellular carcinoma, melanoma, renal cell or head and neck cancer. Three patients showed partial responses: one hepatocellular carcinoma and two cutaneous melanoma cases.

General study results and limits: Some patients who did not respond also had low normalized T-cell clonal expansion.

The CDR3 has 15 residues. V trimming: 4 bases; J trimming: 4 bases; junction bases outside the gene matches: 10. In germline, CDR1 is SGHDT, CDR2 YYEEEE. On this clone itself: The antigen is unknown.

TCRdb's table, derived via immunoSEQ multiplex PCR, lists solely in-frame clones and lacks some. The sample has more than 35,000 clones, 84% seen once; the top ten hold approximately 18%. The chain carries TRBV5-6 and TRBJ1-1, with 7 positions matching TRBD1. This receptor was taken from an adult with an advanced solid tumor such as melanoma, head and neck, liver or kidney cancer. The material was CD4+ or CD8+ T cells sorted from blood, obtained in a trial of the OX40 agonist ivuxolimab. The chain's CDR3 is CASSPPYRGGTEAFF. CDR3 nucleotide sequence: TGTGCCAGCAGCCCGCCTTACAGGGGCGGCACTGAAGCTTTCTTT.